The present T cell receptor beta chain was sequenced within a study of T cell responses to AZD1222 COVID-19 vaccine. There are 14 residues in the CDR3. Trimming removed 0 bases at V and 9 bases at J, with 10 bases between. CDR1 is SGHRS, CDR2 YFSETQ, per germline. The assay was immunoSEQ multiplex PCR, and TCRdb's table has in-frame clones only and misses some. The sample includes more than 100,000 clones, less than 90% of them seen just once. The sequence came from an adult in good health. The chain carries TRBV5-1 and TRBJ1-6; possibly TRBD1 for D (5 bases). Sequenced material: peripheral blood, taken on day 0 of AZD1222 vaccination. The CDR3 loop reads CASSLVAGTSPLHF. CDR3 DNA: TGCGCCAGCAGCTTGGTGGCGGGGACTTCACCCCTCCACTTT.